Listed below are T cell receptor beta chains from one sample, sequenced in a study of blood T cell repertoires in COVID-19. The repertoire was sequenced with immunoSEQ multiplex PCR; TCRdb's copy has only in-frame clones and lacks some. The repertoire holds 70,000 or so clones, with roughly 90% as singletons. Material: peripheral blood. The receptors come from a man aged 50 to 59 with acute or convalescent COVID-19. Each CDR3 is given with its conserved first and last residue. A D gene is named only where the DNA matches it firmly. Size is omitted from some rows. Given values are once, few, many or a class for expanded clones.

j_gene	abundance	d_gene	v_gene	CDR3nt	CDR3aa
TRBJ2-2	-	-	TRBV19	TGTGCCAGTACCCTGAGAGCGGGCTTCGCGAACACCGGGGAGCTGTTTTTT	CASTLRAGFANTGELFF
TRBJ2-7	-	TRBD2	TRBV28	TGTGCCAGCACCCCTGGGGCGGGAGAATACCACGAGCAGTACTTC	CASTPGAGEYHEQYF
TRBJ1-5	-	-	TRBV2	TGTGCCAGCAGTGAAGGGCAGTTGGTTTCCCTCCATCAGCCCCAGCATTTT	CASSEGQLVSLHQPQHF
TRBJ1-3	-	-	TRBV13	TGTGCCAGCAGCTTAGGGTCCGTCCGCTCTGGAAACACCATATATTTT	CASSLGSVRSGNTIYF
TRBJ2-1	-	TRBD2	TRBV5-1	TGCGCCAGCAGCAGGAGACTAGCGGGAGAGGGCAGCTCCTACAATGAGCAGTTCTTC	CASSRRLAGEGSSYNEQFF
TRBJ1-5	-	-	TRBV2	TGTGCCAGCACTCCAGGGGCAGAGGATCAGCCCCAGCATTTT	CASTPGAEDQPQHF
TRBJ1-2	-	TRBD1	TRBV10-3	TGTGCCATCAGTGAGTCGCAGGGGGCGAGTGGCTACACCTTC	CAISESQGASGYTF
TRBJ1-6	few	-	TRBV7-2	TGTGCCAGCAGCTTTAGCGTTATGGGGAATTCACCCCTCCACTTT	CASSFSVMGNSPLHF
TRBJ1-2	-	TRBD1	TRBV4-3	TGCGCCAGCAGCTTGGCTATTCCGGGACAGGGGAACTATGGCTACACCTTC	CASSLAIPGQGNYGYTF
TRBJ1-2	-	TRBD1	TRBV28	TGTGCCAGCAGTTTCCCGACAGGGTTTACCTATGGCTACACCTTC	CASSFPTGFTYGYTF
TRBJ2-2	-	-	TRBV4-1	TGCGCCAGCAGCCCTAACACCAGGACACCTCACACCGGGGAGCTGTTTTTT	CASSPNTRTPHTGELFF
TRBJ1-5	-	TRBD1	TRBV4-1	TGCGCCAGCAGCCCAACAGGGGGCGATCAGCCCCAGCATTTT	CASSPTGGDQPQHF
TRBJ2-1	-	TRBD2	TRBV27	TGTGCCAGCAGTTCAGGACTAGCGGGAGGGCCGTACAATGAGCAGTTCTTC	CASSSGLAGGPYNEQFF
TRBJ2-3	-	-	TRBV21-1	TGTGCCAGCAGCAGCCTACTAGCGGGAACTGATTGGTTAGGAGATACGCAGTATTTT	CASSSLLAGTDWLGDTQYF
TRBJ1-5	-	-	TRBV19	TGTGCCAGTACCGACCGGGAGGCATATCAGCCCCAGCATTTT	CASTDREAYQPQHF